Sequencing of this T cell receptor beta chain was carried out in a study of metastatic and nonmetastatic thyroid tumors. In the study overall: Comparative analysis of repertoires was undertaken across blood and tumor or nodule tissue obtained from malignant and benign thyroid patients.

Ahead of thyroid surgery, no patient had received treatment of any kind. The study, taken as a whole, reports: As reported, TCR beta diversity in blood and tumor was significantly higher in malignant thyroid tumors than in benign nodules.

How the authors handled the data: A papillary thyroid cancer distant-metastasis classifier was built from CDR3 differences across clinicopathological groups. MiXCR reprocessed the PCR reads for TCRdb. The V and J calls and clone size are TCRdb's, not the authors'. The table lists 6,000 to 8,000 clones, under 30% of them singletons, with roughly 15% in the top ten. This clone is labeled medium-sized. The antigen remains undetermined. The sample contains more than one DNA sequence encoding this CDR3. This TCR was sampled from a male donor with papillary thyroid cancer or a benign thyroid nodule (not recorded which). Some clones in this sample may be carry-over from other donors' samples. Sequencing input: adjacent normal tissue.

CDR3 nucleotides: TGTGCCAGCGGGGGGACAGGCCTCTCCTACGAGCAGTACTTC. Encoded protein: CASGGTGLSYEQYF. The genes are TRBV18 and TRBJ2-7; 8 nucleotides align to TRBD1. V was pared by 8 bases and J by 0 bases, with 6 bases of the junction left unmatched. The CDR3 runs to 14 residues. Germline V gene data show CDR1 as KGHSH and CDR2 as LQKENI.